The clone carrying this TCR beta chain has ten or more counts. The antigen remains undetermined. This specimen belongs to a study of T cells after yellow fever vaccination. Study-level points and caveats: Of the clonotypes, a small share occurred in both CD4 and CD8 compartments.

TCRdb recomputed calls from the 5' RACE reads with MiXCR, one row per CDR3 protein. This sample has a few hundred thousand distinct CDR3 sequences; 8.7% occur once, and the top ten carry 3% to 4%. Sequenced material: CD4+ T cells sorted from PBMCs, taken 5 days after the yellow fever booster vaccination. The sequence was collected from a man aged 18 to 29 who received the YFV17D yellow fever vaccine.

The chain's CDR3 is CASSFVQGTEAFF. The CDR3 nucleotides read TGTGCCAGCAGCTTCGTACAGGGCACTGAAGCTTTCTTT. V and J are TRBV7-3 and TRBJ1-1, with D perhaps matching TRBD1 (6 bases). CDR3 length: 13 residues. CDR1 and CDR2 from the germline V gene are SGHTA and FQGTGA. The V end was cut by 3 bases, the J end by 4 bases, with 9 bases between.